These 13 T cell receptor beta chains came from one sample sequenced in a study of blood T cell repertoires in COVID-19. Here immunoSEQ multiplex PCR was the method, and the copy in TCRdb shows in-frame clones only, minus some. Altogether approximately 180,000 clones are present, around 80% being singletons, with the ten largest covering roughly 17%. The sequenced material came from PBMCs or T cells enriched from blood (not recorded which). The receptors shown here come from a woman between 50 and 59 years old who had recovered from COVID-19.

This chain joins TRBV19 and TRBJ2-7, with 9 bases identical to TRBD2. Per the germline V gene, CDR1 is LNHDA and CDR2 is SQIVND (reference sequence). The length of the CDR3 is 17 residues. The ends lost 3 bases at V and 0 bases at J; junction bases unmatched: 9. The CDR3 nucleotides read TGTGCCAGTAGTATGAGGTCTAGCGGGACGAGCTCCTACGAGCAGTACTTC. It yields the protein CASSMRSSGTSSYEQYF.

The chain joins TRBV19 to TRBJ2-1; TRBD2 aligns across 8 bases. The CDR3 is made up of 15 amino acids. After removal of 0 bases from V and 7 bases from J, the junction contained 5 bases not matched to a gene. Germline CDR1 LNHDA, CDR2 SQIVND (reference sequence). The CDR3: CASSIEGTSSNEQFF. The CDR3 DNA sequence: TGTGCCAGTAGTATAGAAGGGACTAGTTCGAATGAGCAGTTCTTC.

The chain is built from TRBV6-5 and TRBJ2-1; 12 bases line up with TRBD2. The germline gives CDR1 MNHEY, CDR2 SVGAGI. The V and J ends lost 6 bases and 7 bases, in that order; junction bases with no gene match: 7. The length of the CDR3 is 15 residues. Here the CDR3 reads CASRSTSGRINEQFF. The CDR3 nucleotides read TGTGCCAGCAGGTCCACTAGCGGGAGGATTAATGAGCAGTTCTTC.

CDR3 coding DNA: TGTGCCAGCAGCGCATCCGGGACAGGGGGCATGAAAAGCTCCTACGAGCAGTACTTC. Its protein is CASSASGTGGMKSSYEQYF. V is TRBV7-2 and J is TRBJ2-7; TRBD1 matches 12 bases. This CDR3 region has 19 residues. The germline CDR1 and CDR2 sequences are SGHTA and FQGNSA. J lost 0 bases, V lost 5 bases, and 14 bases had no gene match.

This clone was detected once. The V gene is TRBV5-4, the J gene TRBJ2-7, with D tentatively TRBD2 (6 bases). The CDR3 totals 16 residues. V lost 0 bases and J lost 7, with 20 bases in between. Germline values: CDR1 SGHNT, CDR2 YYREEE (reference sequence). CDR3 protein: CASSLEGGTKSREQYF. For the CDR3, the DNA is TGTGCCAGCAGCTTGGAGGGCGGGACCAAGTCTAGGGAGCAGTACTTC.

The V call is TRBV12-5, the J call TRBJ2-5; 11 bases line up with TRBD2. The CDR3 loop spans 18 amino acids. J gave up 4 bases and V 1 base, and 11 bases lay outside the gene matches. Germline-derived CDR1 and CDR2 are LGHNT and FRNRAP. Here the CDR3 DNA reads TGTGCTAGTGGTTTGGGGCTAGCGGGAGGTCGAGCGGGAGAGACCCAGTACTTC. Translation gives CASGLGLAGGRAGETQYF.

The chain has TRBV11-2 and TRBJ2-3; 10 nucleotides agree with TRBD1. Germline values: CDR1 SGHAT, CDR2 FQNNGV. This CDR3 region has 16 residues. J was trimmed by 5 bases and V by 4 bases; bases with no gene match: 9. DNA for the CDR3: TGTGCCAGCAGCTCCGGTCCGGGACAGGGGTTAGATACGCAGTATTTT. Amino acid sequence: CASSSGPGQGLDTQYF. Together with reference TRBV11-2 and TRBJ2-3, the CDR3 gives the full variable domain: EAGVAQSPRYKIIEKRQSVAFWCNPISGHATLYWYQQILGQGPKLLIQFQNNGVVDDSQLPKDRFSAERLKGVDSTLKIQPAKLEDSAVYLCASSSGPGQGLDTQYFGPGTRLTVL.

The rearrangement links TRBV19 to TRBJ1-6; the D gene is possibly TRBD1 (5 bases). V lost 5 bases and J 6 bases, leaving 11 bases between the germline ends. Germline values: CDR1 LNHDA, CDR2 SQIVND (reference sequence). The CDR3 consists of 14 residues. The DNA for the CDR3 is TGTGCCAGTAGTCCACAGGTCCTTAATTCACCCCTCCACTTT. Protein: CASSPQVLNSPLHF. Combining the CDR3 with reference TRBV19 and TRBJ1-6 gives the whole variable domain DGGITQSPKYLFRKEGQNVTLSCEQNLNHDAMYWYRQDPGQGLRLIYYSQIVNDFQKGDIAEGYSVSREKKESFPLTVTSAQKNPTAFYLCASSPQVLNSPLHFGNGTRLTVT.

The V call is TRBV7-9, the J call TRBJ2-7; 7 bases match TRBD1. V lost 4 bases, J lost 3 bases, and 12 bases stayed unmatched. The CDR3 contains 16 residues. Germline V CDR1 and CDR2: SEHNR, FQNEAQ (reference sequence). The DNA of the CDR3 is TGTGCCAGCAGCTACCCCGCCGGGACAGCGATCTACGAGCAGTACTTC. This sequence encodes CASSYPAGTAIYEQYF. Looking up the rest from reference TRBV7-9 and TRBJ2-7 gives the full variable domain: DTGVSQNPRHKITKRGQNVTFRCDPISEHNRLYWYRQTLGQGPEFLTYFQNEAQLEKSRLLSDRFSAERPKGSFSTLEIQRTEQGDSAMYLCASSYPAGTAIYEQYFGPGTRLTVT.

The chain couples TRBV5-4 to TRBJ2-1, with a weak D call TRBD1 (6 bases). The CDR3 runs 15 residues. V lost 4 bases to trimming and J lost 4 bases, with 15 bases between them. From germline, CDR1 is SGHNT and CDR2 YYREEE (reference sequence). CDR3 nucleotide sequence: TGTGCCAGCAGCGGTGGGACACGACCGTACAATGAGCAGTTCTTC. Translated: CASSGGTRPYNEQFF.

The rearrangement joins TRBV9 to TRBJ1-4, with D unclear. CDR3 length equals 15 residues. V shed 0 bases and J shed 7 bases, with 13 bases lying between them. CDR1 SGDLS and CDR2 YYNGEE come from the germline V gene. CDR3 DNA sequence: TGTGCCAGCAGCGTAGCTTCGGGAGGTGTTGAAAAACTGTTTTTT. Protein: CASSVASGGVEKLFF.

This clone was observed once. A much larger clone differs from this one at a single base, so this may be a read error. The V call is TRBV10-3, the J call TRBJ2-7; TRBD2 matches at 13 bases. The CDR3 totals 15 residues. V shed 2 bases, J shed 3 bases, and the junction held 1 base outside the gene matches. Germline assignment: CDR1 ENHRY and CDR2 SYGVKD. CDR3 sequence: CAISEGLAGVYEQYF. The CDR3 region has the DNA TGTGCCATCAGTGAGGGACTAGCGGGAGTCTACGAGCAGTACTTC.

The chain links TRBV24-1 to TRBJ1-5, with 7 bases aligning to TRBD1. Germline CDR1 reads KGHDR; CDR2 reads SFDVKD. Germline trimming cut 7 bases from V and 7 bases from J; bases unmatched to any gene: 6. The CDR3 is made up of 13 amino acids. The CDR3 bases are TGTGCCACCAGCGACAGGGCCGACCAGCCCCAGCATTTT. As protein: CATSDRADQPQHF.